This T cell receptor beta chain was recovered during a study of CD8 T cells in ankylosing spondylitis. Study-level points and caveats: Clones that were linked to disease were CD8+ and were relatively rare in peripheral blood. What seemed typical of ankylosing spondylitis blood was a TCR beta motif built from eight highly homologous variants.

On this clonotype: Its cognate antigen is unknown.

For TCR beta, libraries came from quantitative 5'-RACE with molecular barcodes. TCRdb itself ran the 5' RACE reads through MiXCR, one entry per CDR3 protein. The table has some 800,000 distinct CDR3 sequences, about an eighth seen once. The TCR originated in a male donor with ankylosing spondylitis. The sequenced material came from blood, either unsorted or a sorted T cell fraction (not recorded which).

CDR3 amino acids: CASSSPGDGSPLHF. CDR3 DNA: TGTGCCAGCAGCTCCCCAGGGGATGGTTCACCCCTCCACTTT. The chain employs TRBV7-8 and TRBJ1-6; D may be TRBD1 (6 bases). The V gene's germline CDR1 is SGHVS and CDR2 FQNEAQ. Trimming took off 4 bases at V and 9 bases at J, with 13 bases between the two ends. The CDR3 runs 14 residues.